Reported below is one T cell receptor beta chain. What this receptor recognizes is not known. No base qualities exist here, and no much larger clone lies one base off it. The trial excluded patients who had a history of autoimmune disease or who were on systemic immunosuppression. In every dose cohort, peripheral blood was drawn for TCR sequencing at baseline, cycle 4 day 1, and cycle 7 day 1. Samples were obtained from an open-label, multicenter, first-in-human phase I dose-escalation trial of ivuxolimab. Adults with locally advanced or metastatic head and neck squamous cell, hepatocellular, melanoma or renal cell carcinoma were enrolled in the trial. Before TCR sequencing, CD4+ and CD8+ T cells were separately sorted from peripheral blood. Genomic DNA was isolated from the sorted cells so that the TCRbeta CDR3 region could be sequenced. The immunoSEQ Assay was used for sequencing of TCRbeta CDR3 regions. In TCRdb, the immuneACCESS table is reduced to in-frame sequences with V and J assigned. These tables do not hold every clone; where another copy was compared, an unresolved V gene accounts for under half, and the others remain unexplained. This sample is represented by 60,000 or so clones; around nine tenths of them were singletons. Together, the top ten hold 0.7% to 0.9% of the sample.

The source of the sample is a study of OX40 agonist ivuxolimab in advanced cancers. Regarding the research as a whole: Ivuxolimab was a fully human IgG2 agonistic monoclonal antibody targeting the costimulatory receptor OX40 (CD134). The dose-escalation cohort was around 83% male with a mean age of approximately 59 years, ranging from roughly 23 to 85. Of the approximately 50 patients in dose escalation, 19 had hepatocellular carcinoma, roughly 15 had melanoma, 9 had renal cell carcinoma and 9 had head and neck cancer. Intravenous ivuxolimab was administered to patients every 2 weeks at six dose levels: 0.01, 0.1, 0.3, 1.5, 3 and 10 mg/kg. The paper covers the monotherapy dose-escalation part of the phase I ivuxolimab trial, which included N of about 50 patients. Three dose-escalation patients achieved partial responses, one with hepatocellular carcinoma and two with cutaneous melanoma. Prior anti-PD-1, anti-PD-L1 or anti-CTLA-4 therapy was permitted, and checkpoint inhibitors had been received by under 50% of dose-escalation patients. Peripheral TCRbeta sequencing was intended to test whether TCR sequence diversity was altered and clonal T-cell expansion was caused by ivuxolimab.

The paper as a whole reports these results and caveats: At doses of 0.1 to 3.0 mg/kg, clonal expansion of both CD4+ and CD8+ blood T cells was observed from baseline to week 6. After ivuxolimab, more expanded clones were found on average in CD8+ T cells than in CD4+ T cells. The antigen specificity of the peripheral T cells that underwent clonal expansion was not determined. Low levels of normalized T-cell clonal expansion were also shown by some nonresponding patients. In the 0.1-3.0 mg/kg groups, partial responders had among the lowest normalized peripheral clonal expansion, particularly in CD8+ T cells.

Taken from the germline V gene, the CDR1 and CDR2 loops are ENHRY and SYGVKD. The junction carries 9 bases between V and J, which are trimmed by 7 bases and 1 base respectively. The CDR3, from cysteine to phenylalanine, totals 13 residues. Here the CDR3 DNA is all that survives: 39 bases in frame from base 1. The receptor was isolated from an adult with an advanced solid tumor such as melanoma, head and neck, liver or kidney cancer. The material was CD4+ or CD8+ T cells sorted from blood, obtained in a trial of the OX40 agonist ivuxolimab. Rearrangement joined TRBV10-3 to TRBJ2-3; D gene: possibly TRBD2, on 6 matching bases. The CDR3 reads CAITPSGTDTQYF. The DNA reads as follows: TGTGCCATCACCCCTAGCGGCACAGATACGCAGTATTTT.